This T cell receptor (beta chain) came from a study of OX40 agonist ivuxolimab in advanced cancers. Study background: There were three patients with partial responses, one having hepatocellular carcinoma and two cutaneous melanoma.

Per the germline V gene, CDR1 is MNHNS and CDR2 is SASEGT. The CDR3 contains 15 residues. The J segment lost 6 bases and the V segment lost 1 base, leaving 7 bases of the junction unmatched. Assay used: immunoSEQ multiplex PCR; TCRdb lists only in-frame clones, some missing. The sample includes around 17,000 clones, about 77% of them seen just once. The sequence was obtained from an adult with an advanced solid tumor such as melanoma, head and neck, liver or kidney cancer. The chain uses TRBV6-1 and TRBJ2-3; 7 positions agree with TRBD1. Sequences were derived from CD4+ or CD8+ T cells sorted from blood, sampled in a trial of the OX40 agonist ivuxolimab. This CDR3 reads CASSEEETGFDTQYF. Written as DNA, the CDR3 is TGTGCCAGCAGTGAAGAGGAGACAGGGTTTGATACGCAGTATTTT.